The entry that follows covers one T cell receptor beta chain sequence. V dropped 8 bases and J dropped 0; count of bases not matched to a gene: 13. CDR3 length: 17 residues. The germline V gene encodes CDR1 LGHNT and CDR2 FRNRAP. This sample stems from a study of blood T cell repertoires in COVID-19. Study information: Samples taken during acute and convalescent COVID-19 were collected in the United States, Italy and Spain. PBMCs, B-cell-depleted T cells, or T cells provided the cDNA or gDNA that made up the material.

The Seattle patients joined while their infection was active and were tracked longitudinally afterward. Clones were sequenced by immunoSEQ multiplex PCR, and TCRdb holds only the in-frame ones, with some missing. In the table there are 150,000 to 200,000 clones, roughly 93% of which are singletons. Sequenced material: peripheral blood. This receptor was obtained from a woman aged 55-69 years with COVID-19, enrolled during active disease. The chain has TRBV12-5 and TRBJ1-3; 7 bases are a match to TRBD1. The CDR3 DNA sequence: TGTGCTAGTTCCGGCAGGGGGATAATGAACTCTGGAAACACCATATATTTT. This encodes CASSGRGIMNSGNTIYF. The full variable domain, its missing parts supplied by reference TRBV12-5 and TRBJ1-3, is DARVTQTPRHKVTEMGQEVTMRCQPILGHNTVFWYRQTMMQGLELLAYFRNRAPLDDSGMPKDRFSAEMPDATLATLKIQPSEPRDSAVYFCASSGRGIMNSGNTIYFGEGSWLTVV.